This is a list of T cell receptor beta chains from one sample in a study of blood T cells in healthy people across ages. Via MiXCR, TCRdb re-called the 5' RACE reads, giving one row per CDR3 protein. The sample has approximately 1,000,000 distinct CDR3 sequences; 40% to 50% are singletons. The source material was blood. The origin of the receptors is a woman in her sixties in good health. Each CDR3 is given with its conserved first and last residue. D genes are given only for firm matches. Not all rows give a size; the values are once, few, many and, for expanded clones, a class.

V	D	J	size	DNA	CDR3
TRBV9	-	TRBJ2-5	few	TGTGCCAGCAGCGTAGGATTTGTGACAGCCCAAGAGACCCAGTACTTC	CASSVGFVTAQETQYF
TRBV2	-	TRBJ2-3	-	TGTGCCAGCAGGGAGCGGAAACTCACAGATACGCAGTATTTT	CASRERKLTDTQYF
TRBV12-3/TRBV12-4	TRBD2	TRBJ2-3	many	TGTGCCAGCAGTCCGCGACTAGCGGGATCCACAGATACGCAGTATTTT	CASSPRLAGSTDTQYF
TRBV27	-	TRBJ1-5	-	TGTGCCAGCAGTTTATCGTGGACGGCGGGCAATCAGCCCCAGCATTTT	CASSLSWTAGNQPQHF
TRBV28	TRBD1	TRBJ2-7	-	TGTGCCAGCAGCCACGGACAGGGGGCCTTATACGAGCAGTACTTC	CASSHGQGALYEQYF
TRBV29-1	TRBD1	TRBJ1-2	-	TGCAGCGTCGGACAGGACAGGGCCGGAGGCTACACCTTC	CSVGQDRAGGYTF
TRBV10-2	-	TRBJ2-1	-	TGCGCCAGCAGGGACCCGGTGGTTTCTTACAATGAGCAGTTCTTC	CASRDPVVSYNEQFF
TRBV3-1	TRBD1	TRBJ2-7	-	TGTGCCAGCAGCTCTGCCGGGACAGGGGGCGAGCAGTACTTC	CASSSAGTGGEQYF
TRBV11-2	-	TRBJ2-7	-	TGTGCCAGCAGCTCGAGTTTAGATCCCCGGGGCGAGCAGTACTTC	CASSSSLDPRGEQYF
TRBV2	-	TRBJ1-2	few	TGTGCCAGCAGTGGACAGGAAGGCTATGGCTACACCTTC	CASSGQEGYGYTF
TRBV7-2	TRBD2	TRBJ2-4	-	TGTGCCAGCAGCTTAGCGAGGGCTAGCGGGAGGGACGTTCAGTACTTC	CASSLARASGRDVQYF
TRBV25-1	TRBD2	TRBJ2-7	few	TGTGCCAGCAGGACCGAGACTAGCGGTTCCTACGAGCAGTACTTC	CASRTETSGSYEQYF
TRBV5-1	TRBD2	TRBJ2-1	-	TGCGCCAGCAGCCCGCCGGGACTAGCGACCTCGGGGGAGCAGTTCTTC	CASSPPGLATSGEQFF
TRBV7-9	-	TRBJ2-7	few	TGTGCCAGCAGACATACAGGGTACGAGCAGTACTTC	CASRHTGYEQYF
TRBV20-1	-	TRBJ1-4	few	TGCAGTGTGGGAAGGGACGTTTATGAAAAACTGTTTTTT	CSVGRDVYEKLFF
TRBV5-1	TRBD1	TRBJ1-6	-	TGCGCCAGCAGCTCAGGGACAGGGAATAATTCACCCCTCCACTTT	CASSSGTGNNSPLHF
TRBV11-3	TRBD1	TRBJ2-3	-	TGTGCCAGCAGCCTAGGACAGGGGTCCTCAGATACGCAGTATTTT	CASSLGQGSSDTQYF
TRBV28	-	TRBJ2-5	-	TGTGCCAGCAGTTCTCTCCGGGACACTGAGCAAGAGACCCAGTACTTC	CASSSLRDTEQETQYF
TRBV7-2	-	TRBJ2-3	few	TGTGCCAGCAGCTCCCGGAGAAGCACAGATACGCAGTATTTT	CASSSRRSTDTQYF
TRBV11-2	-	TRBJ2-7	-	TGTGCCAGCAGCTTAGAGCAGGGTCCTCTCTACGAGCAGTACTTC	CASSLEQGPLYEQYF